This T cell receptor (beta chain) stems from a study of T cell clonality in common variable immunodeficiency. Broader study findings: TCRbeta clonality was increased in CVID versus healthy controls. Fewer TCRbeta clones were shared among CVID subjects than controls. CVID patient heterogeneity limited repertoire-clinical complication correlations.

Only in-frame clones appear in the TCRdb table, and some are missing; sequencing was by immunoSEQ multiplex PCR. The counts give under 60,000 clones, none of them seen only once; 3% to 3.5% is held by the top ten. This clone was picked up many times. Its antigen is still unknown. Read sequence stops 3 residues before the CDR3 end, and the germline J gene provides the missing end. V was pared by 2 bases and J by 0 bases, with 6 bases between. The CDR3 spans 14 residues. The germline gives CDR1 SGHDT, CDR2 YYEEEE. V is TRBV5-6 and J is TRBJ1-3; TRBD1 is a possible D gene (6 bases). The sequenced material came from peripheral blood mononuclear cells. The TCR originated in a person between 18 and 75 years old in good health. The CDR3 loop is CASSLQGSGNTIYF. The sequenced part of the CDR3 DNA is TGTGCCAGCAGCTTACAGGGCTCTGGAAACACC. Looking up the rest from reference TRBV5-6 and TRBJ1-3 gives the full variable domain: DAGVTQSPTHLIKTRGQQVTLRCSPKSGHDTVSWYQQALGQGPQFIFQYYEEEERQRGNFPDRFSGHQFPNYSSELNVNALLLGDSALYLCASSLQGSGNTIYFGEGSWLTVV.